One sample yielded the 13 T cell receptor beta chains listed below, sequenced in a study of T-cell memory formation after mild COVID-19. Via MiXCR, TCRdb re-called the 5' RACE reads, giving one row per CDR3 protein. This repertoire shows 550,000 to 700,000 distinct CDR3 sequences, approximately 15% found once; its top ten account for about 7.5%. Sequencing used PBMCs or a T cell subset sorted from them (not recorded which). These receptors all stem from an adult woman who had mild COVID-19 (a few samples of this study predate the infection). Cell type and time point are not known.

This clonotype was seen a handful of times. V usage is TRBV7-6 and J usage is TRBJ2-3, with 8 bases matching TRBD2. Germline CDR1 reads SGHVS; CDR2 reads FNYEAQ. The CDR3 runs 15 residues. The junction had 5 bases not matched to a gene; V was cut back by 2 bases and J by 4 bases. CDR3 nucleotides: TGTGCCAGCAGCTTACAGCGGGAGCGTCCAGATACGCAGTATTTT. Amino acids: CASSLQRERPDTQYF. The full variable domain, in which reference TRBV7-6 and TRBJ2-3 provide the parts outside the CDR3, is GAGVSQSPRYKVTKRGQDVALRCDPISGHVSLYWYRQALGQGPEFLTYFNYEAQQDKSGLPNDRFSAERPEGSISTLTIQRTEQRDSAMYRCASSLQRERPDTQYFGPGTRLTVL.

This clonotype was detected only a few times. The chain employs TRBV7-9 and TRBJ1-2; possible D gene TRBD1, 6 bases. The germline gives CDR1 SEHNR, CDR2 FQNEAQ (reference sequence). Trimming stripped 4 bases from V and 0 bases from J, with 15 bases between. The length of the CDR3 is 16 residues. DNA for the CDR3: TGTGCCAGCAGCTCTATAGGACAGTCAACTAACTATGGCTACACCTTC. Its protein is CASSSIGQSTNYGYTF. Full variable domain (missing parts from reference TRBV7-9 and TRBJ1-2): DTGVSQNPRHKITKRGQNVTFRCDPISEHNRLYWYRQTLGQGPEFLTYFQNEAQLEKSRLLSDRFSAERPKGSFSTLEIQRTEQGDSAMYLCASSSIGQSTNYGYTFGSGTRLTVV.

The rearrangement joins TRBV7-9 to TRBJ1-2; D gene ambiguous. This CDR3 has 13 amino acids. CDR1 and CDR2 from the germline V gene are SEHNR and FQNEAQ (reference sequence). Trimming cost V 2 bases and J 6 bases, with 10 bases left between them. CDR3: CASSLMLRDGYTF. The CDR3, as DNA: TGTGCCAGCAGCTTAATGTTGAGGGATGGCTACACCTTC.

There are many counts of this clonotype. One end of the junction varies from germline; a read error may be responsible. This chain connects TRBV5-1 to TRBJ1-1, with D tentatively TRBD1 (6 bases). CDR1 and CDR2 (germline): SGHRS, YFSETQ. The CDR3 length is 13 residues. CDR3 nucleotide sequence: TGTGCCAGCAGCCTTCAGGGGAGCACTGAAGCTTTCTTT. Residues: CASSLQGSTEAFF.

This clonotype was detected ten times or more. This chain links TRBV30 with TRBJ2-7, with D hard to call. The V and J ends lost 5 bases and 2 bases respectively, with 7 bases between them. The CDR3 spans 11 residues. Germline CDR1 reads GTSNPN; CDR2 reads SVGIG (reference sequence). The CDR3 spells CAWGRAYEQYF. The CDR3, as DNA: TGTGCCTGGGGTAGGGCCTACGAGCAGTACTTC. Full variable domain (missing parts from reference TRBV30 and TRBJ2-7): SQTIHQWPATLVQPVGSPLSLECTVEGTSNPNLYWYRQAAGRGLQLLFYSVGIGQISSEVPQNLSASRPQDRQFILSSKKLLLSDSGFYLCAWGRAYEQYFGPGTRLTVT.

This clonotype was seen at least ten times. The V gene is TRBV7-2, the J gene TRBJ2-5, with D perhaps TRBD1 (6 bases). The CDR3 loop spans 15 amino acids. The V end lost 0 bases, the J end lost 5 bases, and 13 bases lay between the germline ends. In germline, CDR1 is SGHTA, CDR2 FQGNSA. The CDR3 loop reads CASSLAAGDGETQYF. Here the CDR3 DNA reads TGTGCCAGCAGCTTAGCGGCAGGGGATGGGGAGACCCAGTACTTC.

The CDR3 here is CASYGGRANEQFF. CDR3 DNA sequence: TGTGCCAGCTACGGCGGGAGGGCCAATGAGCAGTTCTTC. The J gene is TRBJ2-1, the V gene TRBV12-3 or TRBV12-4; 9 positions agree with TRBD2. The trim removed 8 bases at V and 6 bases at J, leaving 5 bases unmatched. This CDR3 spans 13 amino acids.

This clonotype was recorded a few times. This sequence joins TRBV5-4 and TRBJ1-3; D gene unclear. This CDR3 has 15 amino acids. Germline V gives CDR1 SGHNT, CDR2 YYREEE (reference sequence). V lost 0 bases and J lost 0, with 7 bases in between. CDR3 amino acids: CASSLGTSSGNTIYF. Here the CDR3 DNA reads TGTGCCAGCAGCTTGGGGACCAGCTCTGGAAACACCATATATTTT.

The chain uses TRBV4-1 and TRBJ2-7; 9 bases are a match to TRBD1. The germline CDR1 and CDR2 sequences are MGHRA and YSYEKL. Trimming at V came to 0 bases and at J to 8 bases, leaving 2 bases not matched to a gene. The CDR3 is made up of 13 amino acids. CDR3 protein: CASSQEDRGKQYF. The CDR3 DNA follows: TGCGCCAGCAGCCAAGAGGACAGGGGAAAGCAGTACTTC.

This chain joins TRBV9 and TRBJ2-3, with 9 bases lining up with TRBD2. The CDR3 has 17 amino acids. The junction had 7 bases not matched to a gene; V was cut back by 0 bases and J by 2 bases. Germline V CDR1 and CDR2: SGDLS, YYNGEE. The DNA of the CDR3 is TGTGCCAGCAGCGTAGGTTTAGCGGGAGTCTCCACAGATACGCAGTATTTT. This translates into CASSVGLAGVSTDTQYF.

In its sample, this clonotype was seen a few times. The chain combines TRBV12-3 or TRBV12-4 with TRBJ1-1, with D hard to call. V gave up 6 bases and J gave up 3 bases, with 11 bases separating them. The CDR3 covers 13 residues. CDR3 bases: TGTGCCAGCAGGGTAGGATTGTACACTGAAGCTTTCTTT. Translation: CASRVGLYTEAFF.

The chain carries TRBV7-2 and TRBJ2-7, with D unclear. V lost 4 bases and J lost 6, with 10 bases in between. Germline V gives CDR1 SGHTA, CDR2 FQGNSA. The CDR3 has 12 amino acids. The CDR3 region has the DNA TGTGCCAGCAGCTCCCCTGTGGGCGAGCAGTACTTC. Protein sequence: CASSSPVGEQYF.

A single count supports this clonotype. The CDR3 here is CASRTYEQYF. The CDR3 DNA follows: TGTGCCAGCAGGACCTACGAGCAGTACTTC. This chain uses TRBV2 with TRBJ2-7; D gene uncertain. V shed 6 bases and J shed 2 bases, with 2 bases lying between them. The CDR3 is 10 amino acids. The V gene's germline CDR1 is SNHLY and CDR2 FYNNEI.